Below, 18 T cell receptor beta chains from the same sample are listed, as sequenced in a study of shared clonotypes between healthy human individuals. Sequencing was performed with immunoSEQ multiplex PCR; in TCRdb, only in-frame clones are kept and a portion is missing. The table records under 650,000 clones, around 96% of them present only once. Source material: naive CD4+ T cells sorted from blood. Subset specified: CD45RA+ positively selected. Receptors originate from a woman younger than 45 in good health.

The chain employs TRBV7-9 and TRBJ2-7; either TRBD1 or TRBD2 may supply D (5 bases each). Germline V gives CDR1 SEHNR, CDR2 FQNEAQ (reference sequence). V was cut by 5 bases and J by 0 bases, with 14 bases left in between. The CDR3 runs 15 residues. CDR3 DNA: TGTGCCAGCAGCAGGGGACCGGAAAGCTCCTACGAGCAGTACTTC. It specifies CASSRGPESSYEQYF.

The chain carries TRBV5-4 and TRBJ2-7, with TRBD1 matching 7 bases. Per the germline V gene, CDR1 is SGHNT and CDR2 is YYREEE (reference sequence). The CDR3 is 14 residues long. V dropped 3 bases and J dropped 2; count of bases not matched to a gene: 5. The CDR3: CASSSQTGPYEQYF. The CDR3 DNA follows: TGTGCCAGCAGCTCCCAGACAGGGCCCTACGAGCAGTACTTC.

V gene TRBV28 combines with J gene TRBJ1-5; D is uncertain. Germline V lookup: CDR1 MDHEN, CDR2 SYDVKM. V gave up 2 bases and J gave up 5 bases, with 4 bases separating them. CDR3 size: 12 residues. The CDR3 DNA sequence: TGTGCCAGCAGTTTACCACATCAGCCCCAGCATTTT. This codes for CASSLPHQPQHF.

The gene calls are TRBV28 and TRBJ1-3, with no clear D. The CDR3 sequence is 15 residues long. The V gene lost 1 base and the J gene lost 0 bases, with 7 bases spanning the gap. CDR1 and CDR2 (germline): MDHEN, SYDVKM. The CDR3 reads CASSLFRVSGNTIYF. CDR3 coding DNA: TGTGCCAGCAGTTTATTCCGAGTCTCTGGAAACACCATATATTTT.

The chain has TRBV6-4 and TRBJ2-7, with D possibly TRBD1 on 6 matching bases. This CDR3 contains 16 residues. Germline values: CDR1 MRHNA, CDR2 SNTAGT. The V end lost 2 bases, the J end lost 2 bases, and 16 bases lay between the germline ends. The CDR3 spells CASSDQDRPTTYEQYF. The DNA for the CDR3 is TGTGCCAGCAGTGACCAGGACAGACCGACCACCTACGAGCAGTACTTC.

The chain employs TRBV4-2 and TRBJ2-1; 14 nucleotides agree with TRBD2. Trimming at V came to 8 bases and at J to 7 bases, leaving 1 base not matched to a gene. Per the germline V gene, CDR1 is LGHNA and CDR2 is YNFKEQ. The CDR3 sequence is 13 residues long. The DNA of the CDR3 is TGTGCCAGCCGACTAGCGGGGGGGAATGAGCAGTTCTTC. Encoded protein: CASRLAGGNEQFF.

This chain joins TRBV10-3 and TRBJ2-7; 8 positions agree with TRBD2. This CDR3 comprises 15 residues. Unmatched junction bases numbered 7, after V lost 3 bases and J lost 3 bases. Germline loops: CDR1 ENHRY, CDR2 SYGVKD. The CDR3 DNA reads TGTGCCATCAGTGAACCGGGGGGGGCCAACTACGAGCAGTACTTC. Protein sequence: CAISEPGGANYEQYF.

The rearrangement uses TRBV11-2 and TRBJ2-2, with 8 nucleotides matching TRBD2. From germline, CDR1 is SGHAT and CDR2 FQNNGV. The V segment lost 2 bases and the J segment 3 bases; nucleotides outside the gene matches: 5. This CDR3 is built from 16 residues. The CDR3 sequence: CASSLRLARDTGELFF. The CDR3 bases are TGTGCCAGCAGCTTACGACTAGCGAGGGACACCGGGGAGCTGTTTTTT.

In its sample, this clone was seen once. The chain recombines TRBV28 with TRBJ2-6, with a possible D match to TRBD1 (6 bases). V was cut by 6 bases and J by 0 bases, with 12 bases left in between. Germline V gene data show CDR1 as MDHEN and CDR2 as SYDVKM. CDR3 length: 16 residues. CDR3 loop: CASRGDTDSGANVLTF. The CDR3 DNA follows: TGTGCCAGCAGGGGGGACACCGACTCTGGGGCCAACGTCCTGACTTTC.

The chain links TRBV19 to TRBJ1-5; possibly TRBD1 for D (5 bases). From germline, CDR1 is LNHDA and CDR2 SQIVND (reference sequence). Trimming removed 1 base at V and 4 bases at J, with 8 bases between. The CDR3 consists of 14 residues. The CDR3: CASSIAGQNQPQHF. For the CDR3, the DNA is TGTGCCAGTAGTATAGCGGGGCAAAATCAGCCCCAGCATTTT.

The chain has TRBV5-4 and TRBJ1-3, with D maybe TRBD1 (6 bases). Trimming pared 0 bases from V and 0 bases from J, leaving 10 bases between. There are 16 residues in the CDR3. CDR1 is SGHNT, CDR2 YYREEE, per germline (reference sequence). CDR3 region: CASSLGQASSGNTIYF. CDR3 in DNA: TGTGCCAGCAGCTTGGGACAGGCGTCCTCTGGAAACACCATATATTTT.

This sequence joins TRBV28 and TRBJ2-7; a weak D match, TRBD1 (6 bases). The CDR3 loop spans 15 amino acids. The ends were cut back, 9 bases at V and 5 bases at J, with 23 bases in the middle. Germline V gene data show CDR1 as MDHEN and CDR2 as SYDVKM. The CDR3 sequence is CASVLSRGSLNEQYF. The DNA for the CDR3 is TGTGCCAGTGTCCTAAGCAGGGGCTCCCTCAACGAGCAGTACTTC.

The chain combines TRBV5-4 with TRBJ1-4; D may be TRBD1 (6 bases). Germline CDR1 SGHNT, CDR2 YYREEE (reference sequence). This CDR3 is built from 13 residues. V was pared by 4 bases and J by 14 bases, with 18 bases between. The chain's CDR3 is CASSDGRQGILFF. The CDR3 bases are TGTGCCAGCAGCGACGGGAGGCAGGGGATTCTGTTTTTT.

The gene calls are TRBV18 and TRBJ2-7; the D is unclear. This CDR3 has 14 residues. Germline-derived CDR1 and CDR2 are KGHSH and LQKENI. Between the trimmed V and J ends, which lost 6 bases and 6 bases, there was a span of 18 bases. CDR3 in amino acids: CASSPVGSNGEQYF. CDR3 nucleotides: TGTGCCAGCTCCCCCGTGGGTAGTAATGGCGAGCAGTACTTC.

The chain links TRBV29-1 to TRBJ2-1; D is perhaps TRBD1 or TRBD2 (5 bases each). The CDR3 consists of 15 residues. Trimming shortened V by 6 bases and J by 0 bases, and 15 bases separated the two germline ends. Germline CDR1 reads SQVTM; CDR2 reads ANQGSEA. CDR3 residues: CSVPDGASSYNEQFF. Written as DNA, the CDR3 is TGCAGCGTCCCTGACGGGGCCAGCTCCTACAATGAGCAGTTCTTC.

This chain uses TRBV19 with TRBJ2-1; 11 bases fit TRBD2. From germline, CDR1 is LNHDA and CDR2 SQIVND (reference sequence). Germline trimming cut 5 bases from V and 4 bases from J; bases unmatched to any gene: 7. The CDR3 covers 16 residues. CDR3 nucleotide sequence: TGTGCCAGTAGTCTAGCGGGAGGACCCCCTTACAATGAGCAGTTCTTC. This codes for CASSLAGGPPYNEQFF.

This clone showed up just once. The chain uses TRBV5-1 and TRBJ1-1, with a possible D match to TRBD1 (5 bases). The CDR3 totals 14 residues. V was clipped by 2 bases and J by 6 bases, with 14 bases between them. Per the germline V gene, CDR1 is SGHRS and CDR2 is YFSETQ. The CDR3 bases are TGCGCCAGCAGCTTCGGGGAGGGGTGGTCTGAAGCTTTCTTT. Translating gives CASSFGEGWSEAFF.

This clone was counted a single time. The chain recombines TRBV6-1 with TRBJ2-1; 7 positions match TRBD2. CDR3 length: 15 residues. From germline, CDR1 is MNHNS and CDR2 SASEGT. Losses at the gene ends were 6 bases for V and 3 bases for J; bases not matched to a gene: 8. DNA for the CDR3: TGTGCCAGCAGCGCCGCTAGCGGCCTCTACAATGAGCAGTTCTTC. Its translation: CASSAASGLYNEQFF.